The rows below give T cell receptor beta chains drawn from one sample of a study of blood T cell repertoires in COVID-19. Clones were read by immunoSEQ multiplex PCR, and TCRdb kept only the in-frame ones, dropping some. The table lists 380,000 or so clones, about 88% of them singletons. Sequencing was carried out using peripheral blood. These TCRs come from a woman aged 60-70 years with COVID-19, enrolled during active disease. The CDR3 runs from the conserved cysteine through the conserved F or W. D genes are given only for firm matches. Clone size appears in some rows only: once, few, many, or a class for an expanded clone.

clone_size	v_call	j_call	d_call	cdr3_length	cdr3_nt	cdr3_aa
-	TRBV4-1	TRBJ1-6	TRBD1	14	TGCGCCAGCAGCCAAGCAGGCCTCCGGGACAGGGTATCCTTT	CASSQAGLRDRVSF
-	TRBV5-5	TRBJ2-7	TRBD1	15	TGTGCCAGCAGCTTGCAGGGGGTTACTTACTACGAGCAGTACTTC	CASSLQGVTYYEQYF
-	TRBV9	TRBJ2-7	TRBD1	15	TGTGCCAGCAGCGTAGGGGACAGGGGTTCCTACGAGCAGTACTTC	CASSVGDRGSYEQYF
-	TRBV19	TRBJ1-4	-	15	TGTGCCAGTAGCAACCCGGGTCGGGGAGATGAAAAACTGTTTTTT	CASSNPGRGDEKLFF
-	TRBV16	TRBJ1-2	-	13	TGTGCCAGCAGCCCCGAGGCCAACTATGGCTACACCTTC	CASSPEANYGYTF
-	TRBV6-5	TRBJ2-7	-	15	TGTGCCAGCAGTTACTCCGAGGCCGAGACCTACGAGCAGTACTTC	CASSYSEAETYEQYF
-	TRBV15	TRBJ2-3	TRBD2	17	TGTGCCACCAGCAGAGACGCCGGGACTAGCGGGGGGCATACGCAGTATTTT	CATSRDAGTSGGHTQYF
-	TRBV30	TRBJ2-7	TRBD2	11	TGTGCCTGGAGTCCAGGGAGGGGGCAGTACTTC	CAWSPGRGQYF
-	TRBV5-4	TRBJ1-6	-	14	TGTGCCAGCAGCGCACAGGGAAGTTGGTCACCCCTCCACTTT	CASSAQGSWSPLHF
-	TRBV5-1	TRBJ1-4	TRBD1	15	TGCGCCAGCAGCTCCACCGGGACAGGGAGAGAAAAACTGTTTTTT	CASSSTGTGREKLFF
-	TRBV7-2	TRBJ1-1	-	17	TGTGCCAGCAGCTTAGAAGGTAAGAGGCGGAAGAACACTGAAGCTTTCTTT	CASSLEGKRRKNTEAFF
-	TRBV19	TRBJ1-1	-	15	TGTGCCAGTAGTATAGCAGCAGGGATTGGGACTGAAGCTTTCTTT	CASSIAAGIGTEAFF
-	TRBV28	TRBJ1-6	-	13	TGTGCCAGCAGACAGGAAAATCATTCACCCCTCCACTTT	CASRQENHSPLHF
-	TRBV3-1/TRBV3-2	TRBJ2-7	-	11	TGTGCCAGCAGCCAAGGTGTAGTTCAGTACTTC	CASSQGVVQYF
once	TRBV7-3	TRBJ2-7	TRBD2	15	TGTGCCAGCAGTTATGGACTAGCGGGGATTAGCGAGCAGTACTTC	CASSYGLAGISEQYF